A selection of T cell receptor beta chains follows, all from one sample in a study of breast tumors, draining lymph nodes, adjacent tissues. MiXCR, applied by TCRdb to the multiplex PCR reads, yields one record per CDR3 protein. The sample lists around 19,000 distinct CDR3 sequences; approximately 33% were seen once. Sample: breast tumor tissue. The receptor source for this set is a female donor with breast cancer. Some clones in this sample may be carry-over from other donors' samples. Both conserved end residues are trimmed from each CDR3. Clone size appears in some rows only: once, few, many, or a class for an expanded clone.

size,J,V,CDR3
.,TRBJ2-3,TRBV7-2,ASSPQGSTDTQY
many,TRBJ1-6,TRBV10-3,AISESAGQDNSPLH
many,TRBJ1-5,TRBV6-5,ASSYSSRQGRQPQH
large,TRBJ1-2,TRBV20-1,GTGTANYGYT
.,TRBJ2-3,TRBV14,ASSLAGETDTQY
many,TRBJ2-1,TRBV20-1,SARPGGGRQF
.,TRBJ2-2,TRBV7-8,ASSLAGPPRGELF
.,TRBJ2-3,TRBV4-3,ASSRGQGRYTQY
many,TRBJ2-2,TRBV19,ASRQGLNTGELF
.,TRBJ1-5,TRBV5-5,ASSPDSQPQH
many,TRBJ2-1,TRBV6-4,ASSDNPGSYNEQF
many,TRBJ1-2,TRBV29-1,SVSGADGYT
many,TRBJ2-2,TRBV7-2,ASSLRHRTSGRVNTGELF
many,TRBJ2-5,TRBV10-3,AISRDPPGTGQETQY
.,TRBJ1-1,TRBV7-3,ASSKRTGGETEAF
once,TRBJ2-2,TRBV2,ASTAQLLLTGELF
.,TRBJ2-7,TRBV7-9,AGSQTGGIYEQY
many,TRBJ2-5,TRBV6-5,ASSSPGETQY
.,TRBJ2-1,TRBV29-1,SLGLAGGPRVEQF
.,TRBJ1-1,TRBV20-1,SARIDRDWAF
.,TRBJ2-7,TRBV7-7,ASSLTPSYEQC
.,TRBJ2-7,TRBV12-3/TRBV12-4,ASSLRTSGRGY
many,TRBJ2-6,TRBV6-5,ASSSAFGSGANVLT
medium-sized,TRBJ2-1,TRBV7-3,ASSPAGTSGEQF